Listed here are 23 T cell receptor beta chains from one sample, sequenced in a study of read filtering for tumor transcriptome and immune sequencing. The library was built from roughly 400 ng RNA with molecular barcoded adaptors for alpha/delta and beta/gamma chains. TCRdb itself ran the reads through MiXCR, one entry per CDR3 protein. Here the sample spans about 35,000 distinct CDR3 sequences, 13% to 15% being singletons. The sample was a population of CD138-negative cells sorted from bone marrow. The receptor source for this set is a donor aged 40 or over with multiple myeloma.

This clonotype has ten or more counts. The CDR3 region is CANAAGTGPNQPQHF. For the CDR3, the DNA is TGTGCCAACGCTGCCGGGACAGGGCCGAATCAGCCCCAGCATTTT. This chain joins TRBV10-3 and TRBJ1-5, with 9 bases that match TRBD1. The ends lost 10 bases at V and 4 bases at J; junction bases unmatched: 11. The CDR3 length is 15 residues. Germline V CDR1 and CDR2: ENHRY, SYGVKD.

This clonotype was found many times. The chain carries TRBV29-1 and TRBJ2-5; no firm D call. Trimming cost V 8 bases and J 4 bases, with 20 bases left between them. From germline, CDR1 is SQVTM and CDR2 ANQGSEA. This CDR3 has 14 amino acids. CDR3 sequence (DNA): TGCAGCATTTGTACGGATTCGGGCTCAGAGACCCAGTACTTC. Translating it yields CSICTDSGSETQYF.

This clonotype was observed at least ten times. This sequence joins TRBV20-1 and TRBJ1-1, with TRBD1 identical over 9 bases. CDR1 is DFQATT and CDR2 is SNEGSKA in the germline V gene (reference sequence). J lost 3 bases, V lost 2 bases, and 10 bases had no gene match. The CDR3 loop spans 16 amino acids. The CDR3 protein is CSARPGGTGRDTEAFF. The CDR3 DNA is TGCAGTGCTAGACCCGGGGGGACAGGGCGCGACACTGAAGCTTTCTTT.

This clonotype has a count of ten or more. The chain combines TRBV28 with TRBJ1-1; D is ambiguous. Per the germline V gene, CDR1 is MDHEN and CDR2 is SYDVKM. The germline V and J ends were trimmed by 8 bases and 4 bases, with 8 bases remaining between them. The CDR3 extends over 11 amino acids. The DNA for the CDR3 is TGTGCCAGCGCCTTTGGCACTGAAGCTTTCTTT. Translating gives CASAFGTEAFF.

This clonotype was seen only once. At one boundary the junction diverges from the germline segment, which might be a read error. The rearrangement links TRBV2 to TRBJ2-1, with D perhaps TRBD2 (6 bases). The germline gives CDR1 SNHLY, CDR2 FYNNEI. The CDR3 runs to 14 residues. The CDR3 bases are TGCGCCAGCGCCCCGGGAGTAGGGTCATATGAGCAGTTCTTC. Translated: CASAPGVGSYEQFF.

About this clonotype itself: A far larger clone is one base from this, pointing to a likely read error. This chain uses TRBV4-1 with TRBJ1-6; the D gene is possibly TRBD1 (6 bases). The J call may be faulty, since TRBJ1-1 better matches the DNA end. Per germline, CDR1 MGHRA and CDR2 YSYEKL. This CDR3 is built from 13 residues. The CDR3, as DNA: TGCGCCAGCGGCCAAGCAGGAGTACAGGGAGCTTTCTTT. Translation gives CASGQAGVQGAFF.

This clonotype was seen ten or more times. V gene TRBV29-1 combines with J gene TRBJ2-7; D ambiguous. The CDR3 length is 11 residues. The germline gives CDR1 SQVTM, CDR2 ANQGSEA. V lost 4 bases and J lost 3, with 7 bases in between. CDR3 nucleotides: TGCAGCGTTGGGGATGTCTACGAGCAGTACTTC. Translating gives CSVGDVYEQYF.

There are many counts of this clonotype. CDR3 DNA sequence: TGCAGTGCTAGAGACCAGGATCAGGGCTGGTCCTACGAGCAGTACTTC. This sequence encodes CSARDQDQGWSYEQYF. The V and J genes are TRBV20-1 and TRBJ2-7; possibly TRBD1 for D (5 bases). The CDR3 is made up of 16 amino acids. Trimming left V 0 bases short and J 1 base short, with 16 bases between. Germline V gives CDR1 DFQATT, CDR2 SNEGSKA (reference sequence).

In its sample, this clonotype ranks as medium-sized. CDR3 sequence: CASSLGTLEIDEQFF. CDR3 nucleotide sequence: TGCGCCAGCAGCTTAGGGACCCTAGAAATCGATGAGCAGTTCTTC. The chain is built from TRBV5-1 and TRBJ2-1; either TRBD1 or TRBD2 may supply D (5 bases each). The CDR3 contains 15 residues. Trimming removed 2 bases at V and 8 bases at J, with 17 bases between. The germline CDR1 and CDR2 sequences are SGHRS and YFSETQ.

V and J are TRBV7-9 and TRBJ2-7; the D is unclear. Trimming took off 4 bases at V and 4 bases at J, with 11 bases between the two ends. Germline-derived CDR1 and CDR2 are SEHNR and FQNEAQ (reference sequence). This CDR3 contains 13 residues. As DNA, the CDR3 is TGTGCCAGCAGCTCACACGGTATATACGAGCAGTACTTC. It encodes CASSSHGIYEQYF.

A note on this clonotype: A much larger clone lies a single base off, so this may be a read error. V gene TRBV5-1 combines with J gene TRBJ2-3, with D hard to call. CDR3 size: 15 residues. Germline V gene sequence: CDR1 SGHRS, CDR2 YFSETQ. The CDR3 nucleotides are TGCGCCGGCAGCTTCTCTAGATCTAGCACAGATACGCAGTATTTT. Protein product: CAGSFSRSSTDTQYF. Full variable domain (missing parts from reference TRBV5-1 and TRBJ2-3): KAGVTQTPRYLIKTRGQQVTLSCSPISGHRSVSWYQQTPGQGLQFLFEYFSETQRNKGNFPGRFSGRQFSNSRSEMNVSTLELGDSALYLCAGSFSRSSTDTQYFGPGTRLTVL.

V usage is TRBV7-2 and J usage is TRBJ1-5; D remains unclear. CDR1 and CDR2 (germline): SGHTA, FQGNSA. Trimming cost V 3 bases and J 0 bases, with 18 bases left between them. CDR3 length equals 18 residues. The CDR3 loop reads CASSLVPLHVYSNQPQHF. CDR3 sequence (DNA): TGTGCCAGCAGCTTGGTCCCCCTCCATGTCTATAGCAATCAGCCCCAGCATTTT.

This clonotype has a count of ten or more. This chain uses TRBV5-4 with TRBJ2-3; D is perhaps TRBD2 (6 bases). Germline lookup yields CDR1 SGHNT and CDR2 YYREEE (reference sequence). The CDR3 consists of 15 residues. The V gene lost 6 bases and the J gene lost 5 bases, with 19 bases spanning the gap. The CDR3 region is CASNLAFKSEDTQYF. In DNA, the CDR3 is TGTGCCAGCAACCTAGCGTTTAAATCTGAAGATACGCAGTATTTT.

The sample holds many counts of this clonotype. This chain uses TRBV5-1 with TRBJ1-2; no clear D. The CDR3 covers 14 residues. The germline gives CDR1 SGHRS, CDR2 YFSETQ. Trimming removed 1 base at V and 7 bases at J, with 14 bases between. In DNA form, the CDR3 reads TGCGCCAGCAGCTTGAATCCCCTCGCTGCTGGCTACACCTTC. The encoded protein is CASSLNPLAAGYTF. The variable domain in full, completed from reference TRBV5-1 and TRBJ1-2, reads KAGVTQTPRYLIKTRGQQVTLSCSPISGHRSVSWYQQTPGQGLQFLFEYFSETQRNKGNFPGRFSGRQFSNSRSEMNVSTLELGDSALYLCASSLNPLAAGYTFGSGTRLTVV.

In this sample, this clonotype turned up many times. The chain recombines TRBV5-1 with TRBJ1-6; D is possibly TRBD1 (5 bases). Trimming removed 2 bases at V and 5 bases at J, with 11 bases between. Looked up from germline, CDR1 is SGHRS and CDR2 is YFSETQ. The CDR3 has 15 residues. For the CDR3, the DNA is TGCGCCAGCAGCTTTGACGGGGCGGATAATTCACCCCTCCACTTT. Translation: CASSFDGADNSPLHF. Based on the CDR3 plus reference TRBV5-1 and TRBJ1-6, the full variable domain is KAGVTQTPRYLIKTRGQQVTLSCSPISGHRSVSWYQQTPGQGLQFLFEYFSETQRNKGNFPGRFSGRQFSNSRSEMNVSTLELGDSALYLCASSFDGADNSPLHFGNGTRLTVT.

This clonotype appeared many times. The chain employs TRBV20-1 and TRBJ1-1; D uncertain. Trimming removed 4 bases at V and 4 bases at J, with 13 bases between. Germline V lookup: CDR1 DFQATT, CDR2 SNEGSKA (reference sequence). This CDR3 is built from 13 residues. The CDR3 spells CSAISQLVTEAFF. The DNA of the CDR3 is TGCAGTGCTATTTCTCAACTCGTCACTGAAGCTTTCTTT.

This clonotype was counted many times. In DNA form, the CDR3 reads TGTGCCAGCAGCCGTCCTACTAGCGGGAGGGCCGGGGAGCTGTTTTTT. Translated: CASSRPTSGRAGELFF. The V gene is TRBV7-9, the J gene TRBJ2-2; 13 bases agree with TRBD2. CDR3 length: 16 amino acids. The J segment lost 6 bases and the V segment lost 5 bases, leaving 6 bases of the junction unmatched. From germline, CDR1 is SEHNR and CDR2 FQNEAQ (reference sequence).

Details on this clonotype: This CDR3 is missing its conserved last phenylalanine or tryptophan, likely due to a read error. No DNA is shown, since the ends of the CDR3 on it are uncertain; the CDR3 is the one TCRdb lists. The gene calls are TRBV20-1 and TRBJ2-1; the table's D gene call, TRBD2, was not cross checked with the DNA. Looked up from germline, CDR1 is DFQATT and CDR2 is SNEGSKA (reference sequence). Inclusive of both ends, the CDR3 amounts to 15 amino acids. The CDR3 here is CSASKGLTSYNEQIC.

By share, this clonotype counts as medium-sized. This chain joins TRBV20-1 and TRBJ1-1, with a weak D call TRBD1 (5 bases). The CDR3 runs to 11 residues. The V end lost 6 bases, the J end lost 8 bases, and 13 bases lay between the germline ends. Germline V CDR1 and CDR2: DFQATT, SNEGSKA (reference sequence). The CDR3: CSADGRVEAFF. CDR3 DNA sequence: TGCAGTGCAGACGGCAGGGTAGAAGCTTTCTTT.

This clonotype was counted ten times or more. The chain recombines TRBV3-1 with TRBJ1-1; a weak D match, TRBD1 (5 bases). V dropped 3 bases and J dropped 11 bases, with 13 bases sitting between them. CDR3 size: 12 residues. Germline CDR1 and CDR2: LGHDT and YNNKEL (reference sequence). CDR3: CASSQVGTTAFF. The CDR3 nucleotides are TGTGCCAGCAGCCAGGTAGGGACCACCGCTTTCTTT.

In the case of this clonotype: One end of the junction fails to match germline, which may point to a read error. V and J are TRBV20-1 and TRBJ1-1; D is ambiguous. This CDR3 comprises 12 residues. CDR1 and CDR2 from the germline V gene are DFQATT and SNEGSKA (reference sequence). The CDR3 spells CSARTQSTEAVF. The CDR3 DNA sequence: TGCAGTGCTCGAACACAAAGCACTGAAGCTGTCTTT.

This clonotype has just a few counts. Possible read error: a much larger clone is one base away. J is TRBJ2-5 and V is TRBV14; no clear D gene. CDR1 is SGHDN and CDR2 is FVKESK in the germline V gene. V dropped 4 bases and J dropped 6 bases, with 12 bases sitting between them. The CDR3 consists of 13 residues. As DNA, the CDR3 is TGTGCCAGCAGCCCGCGGATGCGAAAGACCCAGTACTTC. Its translation is CASSPRMRKTQYF.

The sample holds many counts of this clonotype. The J gene is TRBJ2-3, the V gene TRBV5-1; D ambiguous. CDR1 SGHRS and CDR2 YFSETQ come from the germline V gene. This CDR3 contains 13 residues. V dropped 5 bases and J dropped 2 bases, with 9 bases sitting between them. This CDR3 reads CASRLLHTDTQYF. Here the CDR3 DNA reads TGCGCCAGCAGATTGCTTCACACAGATACGCAGTATTTT. The whole variable domain, filled in from reference TRBV5-1 and TRBJ2-3, reads KAGVTQTPRYLIKTRGQQVTLSCSPISGHRSVSWYQQTPGQGLQFLFEYFSETQRNKGNFPGRFSGRQFSNSRSEMNVSTLELGDSALYLCASRLLHTDTQYFGPGTRLTVL.